The 5 T cell receptor beta chains below all came from one sample that was sequenced in a study of tumor-infiltrating lymphocytes in primary liver carcinoma. The input was about 500 ng total RNA; TCR beta cDNA was made from it with a constant-region primer. Construction of TCR beta libraries relied on three successive nested multiplex PCR rounds employing slightly modified ARM-PCR. The opening two PCR rounds, around 9 cycles each, paired TRBV1-TRBV30 forward primers with a C-beta reverse primer. TCRdb used MiXCR to reprocess the multiplex PCR reads, holding one entry per CDR3 protein. Among over 100,000 distinct CDR3 sequences listed, roughly 70% were seen once. Co-extraction yielded RNA and DNA from 20-30 mg of unsorted bulk tissue. The specimen was tumor-adjacent normal liver tissue. These receptors all come from a woman aged 55-69 years with primary liver carcinoma and hepatitis B virus infection.

On this clonotype itself: A much larger clone lies a single base off, so this may be a read error. The conserved closing phenylalanine or tryptophan is absent in this CDR3, likely reflecting a read error. The chain carries TRBV24-1 and TRBJ1-5, with D maybe TRBD1 (5 bases). This CDR3 has 13 amino acids. Trimming removed 4 bases at V and 4 bases at J, with 7 bases between. Germline values: CDR1 KGHDR, CDR2 SFDVKD. Written as DNA, the CDR3 is TGTGCCACCAGTGACGGGGGGAATCAGCCCCAGCATTCT. It encodes CATSDGGNQPQHS.

The V call is TRBV11-2, the J call TRBJ2-7; D ambiguous. V lost 4 bases and J lost 9, with 19 bases in between. The CDR3 spans 14 residues. CDR1 is SGHAT and CDR2 is FQNNGV in the germline V gene. Here the CDR3 DNA reads TGTGCCAGCAGCTCCAATCGAAGGGTTCTCGGGCAGTACTTC. This encodes CASSSNRRVLGQYF.

About this clonotype: A read error may account for a junction end that differs from germline. The chain joins TRBV7-3 to TRBJ2-1; no definite D call. This CDR3 comprises 14 residues. Germline values: CDR1 SGHTA, CDR2 FQGTGA. The CDR3 spells CASTLTSRDNEQFF. DNA of the CDR3: TGTGCCAGCACCTTAACATCCAGAGACAATGAGCAGTTCTTC. Supplemented by reference TRBV7-3 and TRBJ2-1, the full variable domain reads GAGVSQTPSNKVTEKGKYVELRCDPISGHTALYWYRQSLGQGPEFLIYFQGTGAADDSGLPNDRFFAVRPEGSVSTLKIQRTERGDSAVYLCASTLTSRDNEQFFGPGTRLTVL.

With regard to this clonotype: One junction end does not reproduce the germline sequence, and a read error may be involved. The chain couples TRBV19 to TRBJ2-3; D gene uncertain. The CDR3 consists of 13 residues. In germline, CDR1 is LNHDA, CDR2 SQIVND (reference sequence). The CDR3 is CASSRGGADAQYF. The CDR3 DNA reads TGTGCCAGTAGTAGGGGTGGCGCAGATGCGCAGTATTTT.

J is TRBJ1-5 and V is TRBV28; D is unresolved. CDR1 is MDHEN and CDR2 is SYDVKM in the germline V gene. V gave up 7 bases and J gave up 4 bases, with 8 bases separating them. This CDR3 is 12 amino acids long. The CDR3 bases are TGTGCCAGCAACCCCCTTAATCAGCCCCAGCATTTT. Its protein product is CASNPLNQPQHF.